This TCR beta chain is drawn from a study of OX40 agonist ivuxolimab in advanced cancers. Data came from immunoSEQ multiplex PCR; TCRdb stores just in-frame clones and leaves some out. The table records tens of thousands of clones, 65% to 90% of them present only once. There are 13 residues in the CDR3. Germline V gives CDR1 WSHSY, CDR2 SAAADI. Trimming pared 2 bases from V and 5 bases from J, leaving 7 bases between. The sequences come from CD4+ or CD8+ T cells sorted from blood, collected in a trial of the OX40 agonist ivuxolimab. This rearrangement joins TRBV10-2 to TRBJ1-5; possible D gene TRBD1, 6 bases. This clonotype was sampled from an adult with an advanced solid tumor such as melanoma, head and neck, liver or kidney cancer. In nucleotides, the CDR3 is TGCGCCAGCAGTGAGGGGGGGCATCAGCCCCAGCATTTT. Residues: CASSEGGHQPQHF.